This is a list of T cell receptor beta chains from one sample in a study of tumor-infiltrating T cells and Merkel cell polyomavirus. Generated by immunoSEQ multiplex PCR, the TCRdb table keeps only in-frame clones and is missing some. The table lists 24,000 or so clones, 70% to 90% of them singletons, with around 2.8% in the top ten. Sequenced input: lymph node tissue. The receptors shown here come from a man aged 45-65 years with Merkel cell carcinoma. CDR3s include the opening cysteine and the closing phenylalanine or tryptophan. The D gene is left open where the match is weak. Rows give clone size only sometimes, using once, few, many, or a class for an expanded clone.

J gene | D gene | V gene | clone size | CDR3 protein | CDR3 DNA
TRBJ2-2 | TRBD2 | TRBV25-1 | . | CASSGPGTRGTGELFF | TGTGCCAGCAGTGGGCCCGGGACTAGGGGCACCGGGGAGCTGTTTTTT
TRBJ2-7 | TRBD1 | TRBV28 | . | CASSSGQTVYEQYF | TGTGCCAGCAGTTCGGGACAGACCGTCTACGAGCAGTACTTC
TRBJ2-1 | TRBD2 | TRBV2 | . | CARTRLAGRNEQFF | TGTGCCAGGACCCGACTAGCGGGGAGGAATGAGCAGTTCTTC
TRBJ1-3 | . | TRBV20-1 | . | CSARVWGTIYF | TGCAGTGCCAGGGTGTGGGGCACCATATATTTT
TRBJ2-7 | . | TRBV6-5 | . | CASRTSSYEQYF | TGTGCCAGCAGAACTAGCTCCTACGAGCAGTACTTC
TRBJ2-3 | . | TRBV30 | . | CAWSVARGGSPPTDTQYF | TGTGCCTGGAGTGTGGCTCGGGGTGGAAGCCCGCCCACAGATACGCAGTATTTT
TRBJ1-3 | . | TRBV7-2 | once | CASSPGGTSGNTIYF | TGTGCCAGCAGCCCGGGGGGGACCTCTGGAAACACCATATATTTT
TRBJ2-1 | . | TRBV5-4 | . | CASSPDRTNPYNEQFF | TGTGCCAGCAGCCCAGACAGAACTAATCCCTACAATGAGCAGTTCTTC
TRBJ2-1 | TRBD2 | TRBV5-1 | . | CASSLGLAGLGEQFF | TGCGCCAGCAGCTTGGGCCTAGCGGGATTAGGGGAGCAGTTCTTC
TRBJ2-1 | TRBD2 | TRBV20-1 | . | CSARGGRQFF | TGCAGTGCTAGGGGGGGGAGGCAGTTCTTC
TRBJ2-1 | TRBD2 | TRBV9 | . | CASSVEAGGLGHNEQFF | TGTGCCAGCAGCGTAGAGGCCGGGGGACTAGGCCACAATGAGCAGTTCTTC
TRBJ1-4 | TRBD1 | TRBV5-1 | . | CASRGTGGTNEKLFF | TGCGCCAGCAGGGGAACAGGGGGTACTAATGAAAAACTGTTTTTT
TRBJ2-7 | . | TRBV5-1 | . | CASGNGYEQYF | TGCGCCAGCGGTAACGGCTACGAGCAGTACTTC
TRBJ2-7 | TRBD2 | TRBV19 | . | CASSFNGGASYEQYF | TGTGCCAGTAGTTTCAACGGGGGGGCCTCCTACGAGCAGTACTTC
TRBJ1-1 | TRBD1 | TRBV16 | few | CASGSHRGEEAFF | TGTGCCAGCGGCTCCCACAGGGGCGAGGAAGCTTTCTTT
TRBJ2-7 | . | TRBV4-3 | . | CASSQVVTGILYEQYF | TGCGCCAGCAGCCAAGTCGTCACGGGTATACTCTACGAGCAGTACTTC
TRBJ1-1 | . | TRBV19 | . | CASTFESGNYEAFF | TGTGCCAGTACTTTTGAGTCGGGGAACTATGAAGCTTTCTTT
TRBJ2-7 | TRBD1 | TRBV7-6 | once | CASSLEQGGSYEQYF | TGTGCCAGCAGCTTGGAACAGGGGGGCTCCTACGAGCAGTACTTC
TRBJ1-2 | . | TRBV19 | few | CASSNPSNYGYTF | TGTGCCAGTAGTAATCCCAGTAACTATGGCTACACCTTC
TRBJ2-3 | . | TRBV19 | . | CASSSRGMITDTQYF | TGTGCCAGTAGCTCTAGAGGGATGATTACAGATACGCAGTATTTT